This TCR beta chain comes out of a study of cytomegalovirus exposure and HLA in healthy donors. As for the study in general: Early on, a data release was issued that held roughly 80 million unique TCRs from HLA-typed donors. Study conclusions and caveats: Most likely, a cluster of highly shared sequence variants arose as a sequencing artifact. There were 150 or so TCR beta chains listed as cytomegalovirus-associated. V- and J-gene trimming of TCR beta was linked (in a later analysis) to a missense DCLRE1C variant.

The CDR3 sequence is 15 residues long. Germline-derived CDR1 and CDR2 are LGHNA and YNFKEQ. V was pared by 0 bases and J by 5 bases, with 6 bases of the junction left unmatched. Primers: 60 Vbeta forward and 13 Jbeta reverse. TCRdb's table, derived via immunoSEQ multiplex PCR, lists solely in-frame clones and lacks some. The table lists approximately 160,000 clones, 82% of them singletons, with approximately 1.5% in the top ten. The table lists this clone with a count of one. Its target is unknown. The sample consisted of PBMCs. This clonotype was obtained from a girl aged 10-17 years in good health and CMV-seropositive. J is TRBJ2-5 and V is TRBV4-2, with 7 bases that match TRBD1. CDR3 sequence reads: CASSQEQGEGETQYF. The CDR3 nucleotides read TGTGCCAGCAGCCAAGAGCAGGGGGAAGGTGAGACCCAGTACTTC.